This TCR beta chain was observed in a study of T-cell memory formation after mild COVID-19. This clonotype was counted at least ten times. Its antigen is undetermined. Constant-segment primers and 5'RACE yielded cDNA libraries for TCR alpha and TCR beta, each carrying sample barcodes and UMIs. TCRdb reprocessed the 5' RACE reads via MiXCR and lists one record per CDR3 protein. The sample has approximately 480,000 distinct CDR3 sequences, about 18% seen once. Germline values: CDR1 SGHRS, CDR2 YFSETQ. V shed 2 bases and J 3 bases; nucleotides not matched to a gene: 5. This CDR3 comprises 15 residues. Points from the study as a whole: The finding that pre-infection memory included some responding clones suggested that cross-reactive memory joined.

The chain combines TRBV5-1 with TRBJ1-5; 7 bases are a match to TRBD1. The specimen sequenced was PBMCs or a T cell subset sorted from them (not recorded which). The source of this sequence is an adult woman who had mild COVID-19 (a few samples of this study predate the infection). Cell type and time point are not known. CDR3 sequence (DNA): TGCGCCAGCAGCTTTGAGGGGGCGGCCAATCAGCCCCAGCATTTT. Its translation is CASSFEGAANQPQHF. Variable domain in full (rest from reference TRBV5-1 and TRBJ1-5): KAGVTQTPRYLIKTRGQQVTLSCSPISGHRSVSWYQQTPGQGLQFLFEYFSETQRNKGNFPGRFSGRQFSNSRSEMNVSTLELGDSALYLCASSFEGAANQPQHFGDGTRLSIL.